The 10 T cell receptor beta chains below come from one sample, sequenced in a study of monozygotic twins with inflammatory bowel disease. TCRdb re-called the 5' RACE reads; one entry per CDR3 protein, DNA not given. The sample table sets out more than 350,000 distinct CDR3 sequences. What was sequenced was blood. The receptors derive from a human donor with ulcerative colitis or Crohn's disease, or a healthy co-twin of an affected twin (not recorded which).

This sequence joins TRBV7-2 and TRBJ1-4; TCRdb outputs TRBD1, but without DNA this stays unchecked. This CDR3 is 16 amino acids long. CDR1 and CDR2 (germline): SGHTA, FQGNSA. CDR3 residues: CASSSTGFGTNEKLFF.

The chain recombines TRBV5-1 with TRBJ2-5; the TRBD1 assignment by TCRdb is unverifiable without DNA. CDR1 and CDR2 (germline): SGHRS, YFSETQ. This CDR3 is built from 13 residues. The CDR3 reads CASSRGLRETQYF.

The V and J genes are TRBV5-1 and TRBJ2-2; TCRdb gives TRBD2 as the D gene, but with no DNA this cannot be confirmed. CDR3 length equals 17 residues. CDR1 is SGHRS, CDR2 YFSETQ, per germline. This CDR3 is CASSRWGGDTNTGELFF.

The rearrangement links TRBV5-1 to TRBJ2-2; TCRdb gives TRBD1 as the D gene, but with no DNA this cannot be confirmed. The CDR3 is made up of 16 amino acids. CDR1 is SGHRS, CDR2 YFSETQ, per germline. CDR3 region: CASSFTGTVDTGELFF. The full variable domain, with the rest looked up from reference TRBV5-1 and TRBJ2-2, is KAGVTQTPRYLIKTRGQQVTLSCSPISGHRSVSWYQQTPGQGLQFLFEYFSETQRNKGNFPGRFSGRQFSNSRSEMNVSTLELGDSALYLCASSFTGTVDTGELFFGEGSRLTVL.

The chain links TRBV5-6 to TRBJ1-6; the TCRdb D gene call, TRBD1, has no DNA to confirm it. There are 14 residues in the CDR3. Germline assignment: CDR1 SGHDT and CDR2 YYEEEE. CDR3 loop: CASSLVDNNSPLHF.

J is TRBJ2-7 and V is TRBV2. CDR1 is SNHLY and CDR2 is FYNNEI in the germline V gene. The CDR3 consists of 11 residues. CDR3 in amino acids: CASLLSHEQYF.

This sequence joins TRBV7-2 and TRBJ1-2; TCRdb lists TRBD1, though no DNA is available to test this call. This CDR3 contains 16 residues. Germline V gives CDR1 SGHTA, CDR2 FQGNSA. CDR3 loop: CASSLAGDILYYGYTF.

CDR3 sequence reads: CASSTIQGGDGYTF. The rearrangement joins TRBV12-3 or TRBV12-4 to TRBJ1-2. CDR3 size: 14 residues.

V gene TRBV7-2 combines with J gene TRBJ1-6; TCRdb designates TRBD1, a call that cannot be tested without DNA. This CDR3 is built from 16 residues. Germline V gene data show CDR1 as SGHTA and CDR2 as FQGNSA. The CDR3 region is CASNLQGASGNSPLHF.

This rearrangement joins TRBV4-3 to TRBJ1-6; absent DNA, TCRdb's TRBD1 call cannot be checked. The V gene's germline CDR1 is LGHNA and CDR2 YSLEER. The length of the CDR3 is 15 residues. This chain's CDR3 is CASSEQRTGVSPLHF.